A selection of T cell receptor beta chains follows, all from one sample in a study of T cells in Graves' hyperthyroidism and ophthalmopathy. TCRdb reprocessed the multiplex PCR reads via MiXCR and lists one record per CDR3 protein. Among about 400,000 distinct CDR3 sequences listed, 15% were seen once. The sample comprised blood. These receptors originate from a young woman with Graves' hyperthyroidism. Each CDR3 is given with its conserved first and last residue. D genes are given only for firm matches. Expanded clones are given a class, and other clones once, few, many or no size at all.

TRBV28,TRBJ2-5,many,-,TGTGCCAGCAGTTTAAGCGTTGGCAGGCGCCAAGAGACCCAGTACTTC,CASSLSVGRRQETQYF
TRBV20-1,TRBJ2-3,many,-,TGCAGTGCTAGGGCACGGGGGCTTGGCACAGATACGCAGTATTTT,CSARARGLGTDTQYF
TRBV6-5,TRBJ2-1,few,-,TGTGCCAGCAGTTACTCTAATGAGCAGTTCTTC,CASSYSNEQFF
TRBV5-1,TRBJ2-1,few,-,TGCGCCAGCAGCTTGGCCTGGGGCGATGAGCAGTTCTTC,CASSLAWGDEQFF
TRBV7-8,TRBJ1-1,few,-,TGTGCCAGCAGCGCGTCGGGAGAGGAAGCTTTCTTT,CASSASGEEAFF
TRBV10-2,TRBJ2-3,-,-,TGCGCCAGCAGAGGGCTAGCTGCTAGCACAGATACGCAGTATTTT,CASRGLAASTDTQYF
TRBV28,TRBJ2-1,many,-,TGTGCCAGCAGTTGGGGGTACAATGAGCAGTTCTTC,CASSWGYNEQFF
TRBV6-5,TRBJ1-4,-,-,TGTGCCAGCAGTTACTCTAACCCGACTAATGAAAAACTGTTTTTT,CASSYSNPTNEKLFF
TRBV12-3/TRBV12-4,TRBJ1-2,many,TRBD1,TGTGCCAGCAGCCTTCGGGACAGGGGGGGATCCTTC,CASSLRDRGGSF
TRBV28,TRBJ2-3,many,TRBD1,TGTGCCAGCAGCCGGGACAGGGGGCAAATAGATACGCAGTATTTT,CASSRDRGQIDTQYF
TRBV30,TRBJ2-1,many,TRBD2,TGTGCCTGGGAACCGGGACTAGCGCACAATGAGCAGTTCTTC,CAWEPGLAHNEQFF
TRBV11-1,TRBJ2-7,many,TRBD1,TGTGCCAGCAGTACCGGGACAGGGGGCCGGGACTACGAGCAGTACTTC,CASSTGTGGRDYEQYF
TRBV5-1,TRBJ2-5,-,-,TGCGCCAGCAGCTTGGGGCTGAAGCAGGGCCGAGAGACCCAGTACTTC,CASSLGLKQGRETQYF
TRBV30,TRBJ1-3,many,-,TGTGCCTGGGCTCACTTGACTGGAAACACCATATATTTT,CAWAHLTGNTIYF
TRBV5-1,TRBJ2-5,few,-,TGCGCCAGCAGCCTTAAGACGTCCAATCCGAAGACCCAGTACTTC,CASSLKTSNPKTQYF
TRBV7-9,TRBJ2-2,many,-,TGTGCCAGCAGCTTAGAACGGACGGGCACCGGGGAGCTGTTTTTT,CASSLERTGTGELFF
TRBV6-5,TRBJ1-2,-,-,TGTGCCAGCAGTTACTTCTCCGGGACGGAATATGGCTACACCTTC,CASSYFSGTEYGYTF
TRBV10-3,TRBJ1-1,many,TRBD1,TGTGCCATCAGGTCCGGACAGGAGAAGAACACTGAAGCTTTCTTT,CAIRSGQEKNTEAFF
TRBV10-3,TRBJ1-2,-,TRBD1,TGTGCCATCAGAAGCGGGACAGGTGCCCCCTATGGCTACACCTTC,CAIRSGTGAPYGYTF
TRBV28,TRBJ2-1,many,-,TGTGCCAGCAACGGCTACAATGAGCAGTTCTTC,CASNGYNEQFF
TRBV9,TRBJ2-1,few,TRBD2,TGTGCCAGCAGCCCAGCGGGACTTCCCGGCGATGAGCAGTTCTTC,CASSPAGLPGDEQFF
TRBV19,TRBJ2-5,-,-,TGTGCCAGTAATACCGGACAGTCTATTTGGGAGACCCAGTACTTC,CASNTGQSIWETQYF
TRBV28,TRBJ1-5,-,-,TGTGCCAGCAGCTGGACGTCCAATCAGCCCCAGCATTTT,CASSWTSNQPQHF
TRBV29-1,TRBJ2-4,-,-,TGCAGCGCCACGGACCTAGCCAAAAACATTCAGTACTTC,CSATDLAKNIQYF
TRBV13,TRBJ2-7,few,-,TGTGCCAGCAGCTCCAGCCGGCAGGGCTCCTACGAGCAGTACTTC,CASSSSRQGSYEQYF
TRBV3-1,TRBJ2-3,many,TRBD2,TGTGCCAGCAGCCAAGTACTAGCGGGAGGGCCGGGGAGCACAGATACGCAGTATTTT,CASSQVLAGGPGSTDTQYF
TRBV3-1,TRBJ2-2,many,-,TGTGCCAGCAGCAATCCCAGGGCCGGCACCGGGGAGCTGTTTTTT,CASSNPRAGTGELFF
TRBV27,TRBJ2-1,many,-,TGTGCCAGCAGTTTCGGACAGTCCTACAATGAGCAGTTCTTC,CASSFGQSYNEQFF
TRBV6-1,TRBJ1-6,-,-,TGTGCCAGCAGTGAAAGGGGGTGGGTTAACTCACCCCTCCACTTT,CASSERGWVNSPLHF
TRBV27,TRBJ1-1,-,-,TGTGCCAGCAGTTGGGGCCAGAGTCTTGAAGCTTTCTTT,CASSWGQSLEAFF
TRBV2,TRBJ2-1,many,-,TGTGCCAGCAGCAGTAAGGGGGGGACCGGTAACAATGAGCAGTTCTTC,CASSSKGGTGNNEQFF
TRBV28,TRBJ1-5,many,-,TGTGCCAGCAGTAGTATCGGGGAGGGAAGCAATCAGCCCCAGCATTTT,CASSSIGEGSNQPQHF
TRBV28,TRBJ1-2,few,-,TGTGCCAGCAACACGGGGACGGGGTACTATGGCTACACCTTC,CASNTGTGYYGYTF
TRBV6-1,TRBJ2-7,many,-,TGTGCCACCTTAAGAGCCTACGAGCAGTACTTC,CATLRAYEQYF
TRBV6-1,TRBJ2-7,many,-,TGTGCCAGCAGTGAATCGCGGGTGAGCTCCTACGAGCAGTACTTC,CASSESRVSSYEQYF
TRBV2,TRBJ2-7,many,-,TGTGCCAGCAGTGCCAACAGCTACGAGCAGTACTTC,CASSANSYEQYF
TRBV7-2,TRBJ1-5,-,TRBD1,TGTGCCAGCAGCCTAGACAGGGGTGGACAGCCCCAGCATTTT,CASSLDRGGQPQHF
TRBV3-1,TRBJ2-7,many,-,TGTGCCAGCAGCCTCAAAGACGAGCAGTACTTC,CASSLKDEQYF
TRBV28,TRBJ2-7,many,TRBD2,TGTGCCAGCAGTTTGGGGTACGGGCAGAGACTAGCGGGAGGGAGGCGCGAGCAGTACTTC,CASSLGYGQRLAGGRREQYF